This T cell receptor (beta chain) was profiled in a study of lymphopenia after photon versus proton radiotherapy. Study-level results: Post-nadir TCR diversity decline inversely tracked overall survival among those who died. Oligoclonal CD8+ Temra expansion after nadir drove photon patients' diversity drop.

To note about this clone: Its specificity is unknown.

Data came from immunoSEQ multiplex PCR; TCRdb stores just in-frame clones and leaves some out. Among under 35,000 clones, 84% were seen once, and the ten largest hold about 15%. The CDR3 has 11 amino acids. CDR1 is GTSNPN, CDR2 SVGIG, per germline (reference sequence). V was pared by 2 bases and J by 7 bases, with 9 bases between. The chain joins TRBV30 to TRBJ2-7; D gene uncertain. This specimen consisted of peripheral blood, obtained from a patient treated with proton-based radiotherapy. The clonotype was recovered from a woman between 70 and 85 years old with pancreatic cancer. The CDR3 spells CAWSSLWEQYF. DNA of the CDR3: TGTGCCTGGAGTAGCCTATGGGAGCAGTACTTC.